One and the same sample provided the 14 T cell receptor beta chains below, sequenced in a study of T cells in Graves' hyperthyroidism and ophthalmopathy. TCR beta CDR3 regions were amplified from RNA. TCR CDR3 underwent first-round RT-PCR with the HTBI primer set. TCRdb re-analysed the multiplex PCR reads in MiXCR, keeping a single row per CDR3 protein. The data contain over 500,000 distinct CDR3 sequences, roughly 18% of them seen just once; the ten biggest clones take up 17%. The sequencing input was blood. These receptors originate from a woman between 18 and 29 years old with Graves' ophthalmopathy.

Concerning this clonotype itself: A read error is possible here, since a much larger clone lies one base away. This chain joins TRBV12-3 or TRBV12-4 and TRBJ2-1; 15 bases map to TRBD2. The J call is uncertain, as TRBJ2-7 better fits the DNA end. The CDR3 consists of 17 residues. The CDR3 is CASRGGLAGGSYNEQYF. The DNA of the CDR3 is TGTGCCAGCAGGGGGGGACTAGCGGGGGGATCCTACAATGAGCAGTACTTC.

The V gene is TRBV30, the J gene TRBJ1-1, with a tentative D call TRBD1 (5 bases). The V end was cut by 4 bases, the J end by 1 base, with 13 bases between. Germline lookup yields CDR1 GTSNPN and CDR2 SVGIG (reference sequence). CDR3 length: 14 residues. The CDR3 spells CAWKGEQPNTEAFF. The CDR3 coding sequence is TGTGCCTGGAAAGGGGAACAACCGAACACTGAAGCTTTCTTT.

This clonotype has just a few counts. The chain employs TRBV6-2 or TRBV6-3 and TRBJ2-2, with 8 bases matching TRBD2. V lost 4 bases and J lost 7; bases outside the gene matches: 2. The CDR3 sequence is 13 residues long. The germline V gene has CDR1 MNHEY and CDR2 SVGEGT. The CDR3 region has the DNA TGTGCCAGCAGTTCCCGGGGGGGCGGGGAGCTGTTTTTT. This encodes CASSSRGGGELFF.

This clonotype was seen a handful of times. The chain joins TRBV5-1 to TRBJ2-2; TRBD1 might be the D (6 bases). V was pared by 1 base and J by 0 bases, with 16 bases between. This CDR3 is built from 18 residues. Germline V gene lookup returns CDR1 SGHRS and CDR2 YFSETQ. The CDR3 DNA is TGCGCCAGCAGCTTGTTTTTTACGGGGACAACGAACACCGGGGAGCTGTTTTTT. Translating it yields CASSLFFTGTTNTGELFF.

In this sample, this clonotype turned up once. This may be a read error, as it is one base from a much larger clone. The rearrangement links TRBV28 to TRBJ1-4; D might be TRBD1 (5 bases). The germline CDR1 and CDR2 sequences are MDHEN and SYDVKM. This CDR3 has 16 amino acids. The chain's CDR3 is CASGLPAAGGNEKLFF. CDR3 bases: TGTGCCAGCGGTTTACCCGCCGCGGGGGGTAATGAAAAACTGTTTTTT.

This clonotype has ten or more counts. The chain employs TRBV7-9 and TRBJ1-1; the D gene is possibly TRBD1 (5 bases). This CDR3 contains 15 residues. V was cut by 5 bases and J by 4 bases, with 17 bases left in between. CDR1 SEHNR and CDR2 FQNEAQ come from the germline V gene (reference sequence). The DNA for the CDR3 is TGTGCCAGCAGCCCCCCAACAAGGGGTAGCACTGAAGCTTTCTTT. Encoded protein: CASSPPTRGSTEAFF.

This clonotype was seen repeatedly, ten times or more. This chain links TRBV28 with TRBJ2-4, with D maybe TRBD2 (6 bases). In germline, CDR1 is MDHEN, CDR2 SYDVKM. CDR3 length equals 13 residues. V dropped 8 bases and J dropped 5 bases, with 13 bases sitting between them. CDR3 DNA sequence: TGTGCCAGCTCGTGGACTAACGAAAACATTCAGTACTTC. Protein sequence: CASSWTNENIQYF.

J is TRBJ2-2 and V is TRBV10-3; D ambiguous. This CDR3 spans 17 amino acids. Germline V gives CDR1 ENHRY, CDR2 SYGVKD. V lost 3 bases to trimming and J lost 0 bases, with 14 bases between them. The CDR3 is CAISDPRLVSNTGELFF. The CDR3 DNA reads as TGTGCCATCAGTGACCCGAGGCTAGTGTCGAACACCGGGGAGCTGTTTTTT.

The CDR3 DNA follows: TGCGCCAGCAGCCAAGGAAGCGGGGGGGCCAATGAGCAGTTCTTC. Translated, it gives CASSQGSGGANEQFF. This chain connects TRBV4-1 to TRBJ2-1, with TRBD2 matching over 10 bases. This CDR3 is built from 15 residues. Germline CDR1 and CDR2: MGHRA and YSYEKL. Trimming at V came to 1 base and at J to 6 bases, leaving 3 bases not matched to a gene.

This clonotype was observed a handful of times. The CDR3 protein is CSAVAGAGVGEQFF. CDR3 nucleotide sequence: TGCAGCGCGGTAGCGGGAGCCGGGGTGGGTGAGCAGTTCTTC. The chain has TRBV29-1 and TRBJ2-1; 9 nucleotides line up with TRBD2. From germline, CDR1 is SQVTM and CDR2 ANQGSEA. The CDR3 extends over 14 amino acids. V gave up 7 bases and J gave up 9 bases; unmatched junction bases: 13.

V usage is TRBV7-2 and J usage is TRBJ2-7, with D possibly TRBD1 on 6 matching bases. Looked up from germline, CDR1 is SGHTA and CDR2 is FQGNSA. The CDR3 is made up of 14 amino acids. V gave up 4 bases and J gave up 9 bases, with 19 bases separating them. The CDR3 DNA reads TGTGCCAGCAGCTCCCGGGACACCGGCTGGAGGCAGTACTTC. Translation: CASSSRDTGWRQYF.

Regarding this clonotype: A much larger clone differs by one base, so this may be a read error. The chain employs TRBV27 and TRBJ2-5; either TRBD1 or TRBD2 may fit D (5 bases each). Per germline, CDR1 MNHEY and CDR2 SMNVEV (reference sequence). This CDR3 spans 15 amino acids. CDR3 sequence reads: CARSFGTAPGETQYF. The CDR3 region has the DNA TGTGCCAGAAGTTTCGGGACGGCGCCCGGGGAGACCCAGTACTTC.

Of note for this clonotype: An end of the junction differs from the germline gene, which may be a read error. The chain has TRBV19 and TRBJ2-4, with D unclear. Germline V gives CDR1 LNHDA, CDR2 SQIVND (reference sequence). The CDR3 consists of 15 residues. DNA of the CDR3: TGTGCCAGTAGCGATCCTCCTCGAGCCAAAGACATTCAGTACTTC. It translates to CASSDPPRAKDIQYF.

The chain couples TRBV27 to TRBJ2-5; D remains unclear. Trimming pared 5 bases from V and 2 bases from J, leaving 9 bases between. This CDR3 has 13 residues. Looked up from germline, CDR1 is MNHEY and CDR2 is SMNVEV (reference sequence). The CDR3 sequence: CASSPTAQETQYF. The CDR3 DNA sequence: TGTGCCAGCAGTCCCACAGCTCAAGAGACCCAGTACTTC.